This T cell receptor beta chain was obtained from a study of CD8 T cells in Susac syndrome. Study results and caveats: The study's TCR sequencing and HLA analysis covered a relatively small number of individuals, and the study acknowledged this.

A word on this clonotype: Its target is not known.

Both CD4+ and CD8+ T cells were negatively isolated, and TEMRA cells underwent FACS enrichment. RNA totalling roughly 0.45 to 1 ug underwent reverse transcription with random hexamers. The CDR3 of TCR beta was amplified by immunoSEQ multiplex PCR across 54 Vbeta and 13 Jbeta. MiXCR, run by TCRdb on the immunoSEQ multiplex PCR reads, gives a single entry per CDR3 protein. Of approximately 180,000 distinct CDR3 sequences in the sample, roughly 95% were seen once. CDR1 is SGHTA and CDR2 is FQGTGA in the germline V gene. The V and J ends lost 5 bases and 7 bases respectively, with 17 bases between them. This CDR3 comprises 14 residues.

This clonotype originated in a human donor with multiple sclerosis. Sample: CD4+ T cells from PBMCs. This chain connects TRBV7-3 to TRBJ1-2; possibly TRBD1 for D (6 bases). The CDR3 coding sequence is TGTGCCAGCAGCGTACAACAGGGCCGTGGTGGCTACACCTTC. This translates into CASSVQQGRGGYTF.